This note documents a single T cell receptor beta chain sequence. No antigen is known for it. Base qualities are not provided; no much larger clone lies one nucleotide away. The CDR3 has 15 amino acids, counting the end cysteine and phenylalanine. The DNA shown is the 45-base CDR3, in frame from base 1. As encoded in the germline V gene, CDR1 is SGHAT while CDR2 is FQNNGV. Deletion took 1 base off V and 4 bases off J, with a span of 13 bases between the germline ends. Participants in the prospective study were enrolled through a virtual design, were aged roughly 18 to 100 years, and lived in about two dozen United States geographic areas. To assign participants to cohorts, the prospective study relied on clinical history that participants themselves reported in a screening survey and a study questionnaire. In the prospective study, whole blood, serum and a nasopharyngeal or oropharyngeal swab were collected from each participant by mobile phlebotomists. Prospective study participants could optionally give additional blood draws and questionnaires over a roughly 2-month period. Prospective study blood samples were shipped either frozen or at room temperature before DNA extraction.

TCRbeta CDR3 regions were amplified from genomic DNA by means of the immunoSEQ Assay, a bias-controlled multiplex PCR. The paper's processing steps were these. The number of nucleated cells in each sample was estimated by amplification of reference gene primers within the assay. To quantify the absolute abundance of each unique TCRbeta CDR3 rearrangement, sequence reads were collapsed and filtered. Productive Simpson clonality was computed per sample as the square root of Simpson's diversity index over productive rearrangements. TCRdb re-hosts the immuneACCESS table, in-frame sequences only. Its copies lack some clones; in the studies checked, an unresolved V gene accounts for under half of them, and the cause for the rest is not known. V and J calls and clone size follow that table, whereas D and trimming were derived from the DNA. Across this sample there are about 200,000 clones, with 70% to 85% seen only once. The ten largest clones add up to more than 4% of the sample.

This specimen belongs to a study of blood T cell repertoires in COVID-19 (dated by TCRdb to the early 2020s). Some background on the complete study: The collaborator samples originated in the United States, Italy and Spain and spanned the acute and convalescent phases of COVID-19. Deeply sampled blood TCRbeta repertoires from subjects exposed to, actively infected with, or recovered from COVID-19 were included in the dataset. HLA class I and class II types, where available, came from metadata supplied by the sample provider rather than from assay-based typing. Samples came from the ongoing ImmuneRACE study (first 160 participants) plus 1,254 subjects from 6 global collaborators. The prospective study material was composed of cDNA or gDNA derived from T cells, B-cell-depleted T cells, or PBMCs. The repertoires were made available in a free public database intended to serve as a resource for research on the immune response to SARS-CoV-2. A de-identified subject ID, COVID-19 status, age in years and sex were almost always included in the sample metadata. General study outcomes and caveats: The amount of clinical and demographic metadata varied by source and participant and was provided uncurated.

Recombination linked TRBV11-2 to TRBJ1-2; a weak D assignment points to TRBD1 (6 bases agree). The receptor was derived from a woman aged 60-70 years with acute COVID-19. The sample consisted of PBMCs or T cells enriched from blood (not recorded which). The CDR3 protein is CASSLGQGILYGYTF. The nucleotides read TGTGCCAGCAGCTTAGGGCAGGGGATACTCTATGGCTACACCTTC.